One and the same sample provided the 15 T cell receptor beta chains below, sequenced in a study of a mutant IDH1 vaccine in newly diagnosed glioma. Antigens of these TCRs are unknown. Time point of the sample: week 35, safety follow-up. All doses held 300 ug of mutant IDH1 20-mer peptide, with topical imiquimod. Measured with immunoSEQ multiplex PCR; TCRdb has only the in-frame clones, and not every one. The data hold roughly 52,000 clones, with less than 80% observed a single time. This specimen consisted of PBMCs, obtained from a glioma patient whose treatment included an IDH1 peptide vaccine. The receptors originated from a middle-aged man with glioma.

The rearrangement uses TRBV19 and TRBJ2-3, with TRBD2 matching 8 bases. Germline values: CDR1 LNHDA, CDR2 SQIVND (reference sequence). With V trimmed by 6 bases and J by 0 bases, 2 bases remained unmatched. The CDR3 spans 14 residues. CDR3 amino acids: CASSPSGSTDTQYF. In DNA, the CDR3 is TGTGCCAGTAGCCCTAGCGGGAGCACAGATACGCAGTATTTT.

The rearrangement uses TRBV7-8 and TRBJ1-3; D might be TRBD1 (5 bases). Germline V gene data show CDR1 as SGHVS and CDR2 as FQNEAQ. The ends were cut back, 1 base at V and 0 bases at J, with 13 bases in the middle. The CDR3 extends over 17 amino acids. The CDR3 here is CASSLGGEERSGNTIYF. The CDR3 bases are TGTGCCAGCAGCTTAGGGGGGGAAGAACGCTCTGGAAACACCATATATTTT. The full variable domain, in which reference TRBV7-8 and TRBJ1-3 provide the parts outside the CDR3, is GAGVSQSPRYKVAKRGQDVALRCDPISGHVSLFWYQQALGQGPEFLTYFQNEAQLDKSGLPSDRFFAERPEGSVSTLKIQRTQQEDSAVYLCASSLGGEERSGNTIYFGEGSWLTVV.

In regard to this clone: A junction boundary mismatches the germline segment, possibly from a read error. The V call is TRBV11-2, the J call TRBJ2-4; possible D gene TRBD1, 5 bases. This CDR3 has 16 residues. Looked up from germline, CDR1 is SGHAT and CDR2 is FQNNGV. CDR3 sequence: CASSLAVTVPQNVQYF. The CDR3 DNA is TGTGCCAGCAGCTTAGCGGTGACAGTGCCCCAAAACGTTCAGTACTTC.

In its sample, this clone was seen once. The rearrangement links TRBV19 to TRBJ2-1; D ambiguous. The V and J ends lost 5 bases and 9 bases respectively, with 20 bases between them. The CDR3 length is 15 residues. Germline loops: CDR1 LNHDA, CDR2 SQIVND (reference sequence). The CDR3 spells CASSDDHDRVSEQFF. DNA of the CDR3: TGTGCCAGTAGTGATGACCATGATCGGGTTAGTGAGCAGTTCTTC.

In this sample, this clone turned up a few times. This rearrangement joins TRBV29-1 to TRBJ2-1; D possibly corresponds to TRBD2 (5 bases). V gave up 4 bases and J gave up 7 bases, with 14 bases separating them. The CDR3 is made up of 13 amino acids. CDR1 SQVTM and CDR2 ANQGSEA come from the germline V gene. CDR3: CSVVRDSKNEQFF. The CDR3 nucleotides read TGCAGCGTTGTCCGGGATAGTAAGAATGAGCAGTTCTTC.

The chain links TRBV5-6 to TRBJ1-1; D remains unclear. The V end was cut by 5 bases, the J end by 3 bases, with 23 bases between. The CDR3 runs to 17 residues. Germline V gene sequence: CDR1 SGHDT, CDR2 YYEEEE. DNA for the CDR3: TGTGCCAGCAGGGGTGAGCAAGAGGTAGCCTTCGACACTGAAGCTTTCTTT. Translation gives CASRGEQEVAFDTEAFF.

The V gene is TRBV11-2, the J gene TRBJ1-1; 7 nucleotides align to TRBD1. Germline CDR1 and CDR2: SGHAT and FQNNGV. The ends lost 7 bases at V and 0 bases at J; junction bases unmatched: 8. This CDR3 has 15 amino acids. The CDR3 DNA is TGTGCCAGCATTAAGGCCGGGACAGTGAACACTGAAGCTTTCTTT. Its protein is CASIKAGTVNTEAFF.

This clone was found a few times. The genes are TRBV7-8 and TRBJ1-2, with D unresolved. V was trimmed by 3 bases and J by 4 bases, leaving 6 bases between them. CDR3 length: 12 residues. The germline V gene encodes CDR1 SGHVS and CDR2 FQNEAQ. CDR3 DNA: TGTGCCAGCAGCTTGAATTTCTATGGCTACACCTTC. Residues: CASSLNFYGYTF.

V gene TRBV25-1 combines with J gene TRBJ1-4, with D possibly being TRBD1 (6 bases). V was clipped by 6 bases and J by 0 bases, with 8 bases between them. CDR3 length: 14 residues. CDR1 and CDR2 (germline): MGHDK, SYGVNS. The DNA for the CDR3 is TGTGCCAGCAGCACAGGGACAACTAATGAAAAACTGTTTTTT. Protein product: CASSTGTTNEKLFF.

The chain has TRBV10-1 and TRBJ1-2; D remains unclear. Germline loops: CDR1 WNHNN, CDR2 SYGVQD (reference sequence). The CDR3 runs to 13 residues. V lost 4 bases and J lost 4, with 10 bases in between. CDR3 nucleotide sequence: TGCGCCAGCAGTGCCGATTGGGGCTATGGCTACACCTTC. Protein sequence: CASSADWGYGYTF.

This clone was seen a few times. The genes are TRBV7-9 and TRBJ1-1; no reliable D call. Trimming left V 6 bases short and J 1 base short, with 6 bases between. The CDR3 is 12 amino acids. Germline CDR1 SEHNR, CDR2 FQNEAQ (reference sequence). The CDR3 spells CASRSKNTEAFF. The CDR3 DNA is TGTGCCAGCAGATCTAAGAACACTGAAGCTTTCTTT.

This sequence joins TRBV27 and TRBJ2-1, with 13 bases fitting TRBD2. J lost 9 bases, V lost 6 bases, and 8 bases had no gene match. The CDR3 loop spans 15 amino acids. Germline V gene lookup returns CDR1 MNHEY and CDR2 SMNVEV (reference sequence). CDR3: CASSGLAGEGFEQFF. CDR3 bases: TGTGCCAGCAGCGGACTAGCGGGAGAAGGGTTTGAGCAGTTCTTC.

The chain uses TRBV5-4 and TRBJ2-1, with D possibly matching TRBD1 (6 bases). Germline CDR1 is SGHNT and CDR2 is YYREEE (reference sequence). Trimming took off 0 bases at V and 7 bases at J, with 14 bases between the two ends. The CDR3 is made up of 15 amino acids. The CDR3 coding sequence is TGTGCCAGCAGCTTGGGCCAGGGGATAGGAAATGAGCAGTTCTTC. It codes for CASSLGQGIGNEQFF.

The chain joins TRBV5-4 to TRBJ2-7; 10 bases line up with TRBD2. The CDR3 length is 14 residues. CDR1 and CDR2 from the germline V gene are SGHNT and YYREEE (reference sequence). V lost 5 bases and J lost 4; bases outside the gene matches: 6. The CDR3 loop reads CASSHKREGYEQYF. For the CDR3, the DNA is TGTGCCAGCAGTCACAAGCGGGAGGGATACGAGCAGTACTTC.

The V and J genes are TRBV5-6 and TRBJ2-3; 14 positions match TRBD2. Germline CDR1 and CDR2: SGHDT and YYEEEE. The CDR3 is made up of 17 amino acids. After removal of 4 bases from V and 7 bases from J, the junction contained 11 bases not matched to a gene. CDR3 residues: CASSHRPGTSGRNTQYF. The CDR3 coding sequence is TGTGCCAGCAGCCACCGCCCCGGGACTAGCGGGAGAAATACGCAGTATTTT. Drawing the rest from reference TRBV5-6 and TRBJ2-3, the complete variable domain is DAGVTQSPTHLIKTRGQQVTLRCSPKSGHDTVSWYQQALGQGPQFIFQYYEEEERQRGNFPDRFSGHQFPNYSSELNVNALLLGDSALYLCASSHRPGTSGRNTQYFGPGTRLTVL.